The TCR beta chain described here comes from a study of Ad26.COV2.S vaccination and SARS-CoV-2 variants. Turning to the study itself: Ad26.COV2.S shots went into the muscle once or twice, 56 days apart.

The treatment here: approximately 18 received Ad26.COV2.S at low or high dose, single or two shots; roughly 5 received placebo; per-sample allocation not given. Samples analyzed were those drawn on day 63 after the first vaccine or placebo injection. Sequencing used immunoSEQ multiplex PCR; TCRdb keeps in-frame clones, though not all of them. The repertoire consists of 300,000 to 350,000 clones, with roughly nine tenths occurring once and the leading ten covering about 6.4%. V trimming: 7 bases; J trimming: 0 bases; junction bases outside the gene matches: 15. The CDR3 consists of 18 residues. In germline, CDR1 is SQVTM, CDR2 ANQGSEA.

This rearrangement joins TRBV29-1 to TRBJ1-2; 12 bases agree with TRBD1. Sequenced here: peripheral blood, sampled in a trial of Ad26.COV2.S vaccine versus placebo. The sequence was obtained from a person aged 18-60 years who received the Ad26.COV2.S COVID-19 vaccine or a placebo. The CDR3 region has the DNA TGCAGCGCTCGTGGGCTGGGGACAGGGGGCCAAGCTAACTATGGCTACACCTTC. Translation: CSARGLGTGGQANYGYTF.